These T cell receptor beta chains were read from a single sample in a study of glioma-infiltrating T cells after dendritic cell vaccination. Profiled with immunoSEQ multiplex PCR; TCRdb holds only in-frame clones, not every one. The sample consists of 50,000 to 65,000 clones, approximately 81% of them appearing once. The sequenced sample was blood, obtained after dendritic cell vaccination. All receptors come from a human donor with glioblastoma. The CDR3 runs from the conserved cysteine through the conserved F or W. The order of the fields is V gene, J gene, CDR3 protein.

TRBV30	TRBJ2-3	CAYRQNTDTQYF
TRBV5-8	TRBJ1-3	CASSSLPPQGSGNTIYF
TRBV4-2	TRBJ2-2	CASSRVKNNRASGGFDTGELFF
TRBV27	TRBJ1-2	CASSITPGQGFYGYTF
TRBV27	TRBJ2-7	CASARGYEQYF
TRBV19	TRBJ2-7	CASSIPGVHYEQYF
TRBV28	TRBJ1-1	CASRRFGDMNTEAFF
TRBV10-3	TRBJ2-7	CAISAPPGQTYEQYF
TRBV11-2	TRBJ2-7	CASSWAQGQSYEQYF
TRBV7-9	TRBJ1-3	CASSTGTSGNTIYF
TRBV7-9	TRBJ2-3	CASSLVIDTQYF
TRBV9	TRBJ2-7	CASSVGPSGGAYEQYF
TRBV19	TRBJ2-7	CASSIAPGQDYEQYF